The rows below give T cell receptor beta chains drawn from one sample of a study of PD-1 blockade in mismatch repair-deficient tumors. The protocol was immunoSEQ multiplex PCR, while the TCRdb copy is restricted to in-frame clones and leaves out a portion. The table records around 51,000 clones, 81% of them present only once. The specimen was peripheral blood, collected approximately 20 weeks after starting pembrolizumab. The receptor source for this set is an adult with mismatch repair-deficient cancer. Each CDR3 is given with its conserved first and last residue. A D gene is named only where the DNA matches it firmly. Part of the rows lack a size; the others show once, few, many or a class for expanded clones.

- | - | TRBJ2-3 | 15 | TRBV25-1 | CASSVEGLITDTQYF | TGTGCCAGCAGTGTTGAGGGTTTGATAACAGATACGCAGTATTTT
TRBD1 | few | TRBJ2-7 | 19 | TRBV28 | CASSFRGTGSVAYSYEQYF | TGTGCCAGCAGTTTCCGTGGGACAGGCAGCGTAGCCTACTCCTACGAGCAGTACTTC
- | few | TRBJ2-6 | 14 | TRBV6-1 | CASTEGTGANVLTF | TGTGCCAGCACTGAGGGTACTGGGGCCAACGTCCTGACTTTC
TRBD1 | - | TRBJ1-2 | 14 | TRBV5-1 | CASSTTPTGARYTF | TGCGCCAGCAGCACAACCCCCACAGGGGCGCGCTACACCTTC
- | - | TRBJ2-7 | 13 | TRBV19 | CASSIGQFYEQYF | TGTGCCAGTAGTATCGGGCAGTTCTACGAGCAGTACTTC
- | few | TRBJ2-2 | 15 | TRBV30 | CAWSLPAAQHRGAVF | TGTGCCTGGAGTCTCCCCGCGGCCCAACACCGGGGAGCTGTTTTT
- | - | TRBJ2-4 | 11 | TRBV6-5 | CASRTNDIQYF | TGTGCCAGCAGGACAAACGACATTCAGTACTTC
- | - | TRBJ2-5 | 11 | TRBV29-1 | CSVVVAETQYF | TGCAGCGTTGTTGTGGCAGAGACCCAGTACTTC
TRBD2 | - | TRBJ2-7 | 15 | TRBV7-2 | CASSFTGTSGSEQYF | TGTGCCAGCAGCTTTACCGGGACTAGCGGTTCGGAGCAGTACTTC
TRBD2 | - | TRBJ2-3 | 15 | TRBV7-9 | CASSLGTSETDTQYF | TGTGCCAGCAGCCTAGGGACTAGCGAAACAGATACGCAGTATTTT
TRBD1 | - | TRBJ1-2 | 13 | TRBV28 | CASSRRGNRGYTF | TGTGCCAGCAGCCGCAGGGGGAATCGTGGCTACACCTTC
TRBD2 | once | TRBJ2-2 | 16 | TRBV9 | CASSPTLAGVPGELFF | TGTGCCAGCAGCCCAACCCTAGCGGGAGTTCCCGGGGAGCTGTTTTTT
- | few | TRBJ1-2 | 13 | TRBV30 | CAWSVGGDYGYTF | TGTGCCTGGAGCGTAGGGGGAGACTATGGCTACACCTTC
TRBD2 | - | TRBJ2-7 | 15 | TRBV10-2 | CASKPGGSGSYEQYF | TGCGCCAGCAAACCCGGCGGGAGTGGCTCCTACGAGCAGTACTTC
- | - | TRBJ2-7 | 16 | TRBV5-5 | CASSQSWTESPYEQYF | TGTGCCAGCAGCCAATCATGGACAGAAAGTCCCTACGAGCAGTACTTC
TRBD1 | - | TRBJ2-3 | 16 | TRBV5-6 | CASSWERDRGTDTQYF | TGTGCCAGCAGCTGGGAGCGGGACAGGGGAACAGATACGCAGTATTTT
TRBD1 | few | TRBJ1-2 | 14 | TRBV6-6 | CASSGRDREEVCTF | TGTGCCAGCAGTGGCCGGGACAGGGAGGAGGTTTGCACCTTC
- | - | TRBJ2-7 | 16 | TRBV28 | CASISPDPKGFYEQYF | TGTGCCAGCATATCGCCTGACCCCAAAGGTTTCTACGAGCAGTACTTC
- | - | TRBJ1-3 | 16 | TRBV9 | CASSVAVLSSGNTIYF | TGTGCCAGCAGCGTGGCGGTCTTGAGCTCTGGAAACACCATATATTTT
- | - | TRBJ2-7 | 15 | TRBV7-2 | CASSLGTSAVYEQYF | TGTGCCAGCAGCTTAGGAACATCAGCCGTCTACGAGCAGTACTTC
TRBD1 | - | TRBJ1-5 | 18 | TRBV27 | CASSGTQGGRLGNQPQHF | TGTGCCAGCAGCGGTACACAGGGGGGACGATTAGGCAATCAGCCCCAGCATTTT
- | - | TRBJ2-1 | 13 | TRBV5-1 | CASIADYYNEQFF | TGCGCCAGCATAGCGGATTACTACAATGAGCAGTTCTTC
- | - | TRBJ2-3 | 15 | TRBV11-3 | CASSPGIGASDTQYF | TGTGCCAGCAGCCCGGGGATAGGGGCCTCAGATACGCAGTATTTT
TRBD2 | - | TRBJ2-5 | 16 | TRBV19 | CASSVLAEGLGETQYF | TGTGCCAGTAGTGTACTAGCGGAGGGGTTGGGGGAGACCCAGTACTTC
- | - | TRBJ1-5 | 13 | TRBV30 | CAWSGGGAQPQHF | TGTGCCTGGAGTGGCGGGGGGGCTCAGCCCCAGCATTTT
- | - | TRBJ2-5 | 17 | TRBV25-1 | CASSEYSSFGLQETQYF | TGTGCCAGCAGTGAATATTCATCCTTCGGGTTGCAAGAGACCCAGTACTTC
- | - | TRBJ1-1 | 16 | TRBV29-1 | CSDFPSRVLGGTEAFF | TGCAGCGATTTCCCCTCCCGGGTCCTTGGGGGCACTGAAGCTTTCTTT
TRBD1 | - | TRBJ1-1 | 15 | TRBV30 | CAWSVLTGLNTEAFF | TGTGCCTGGAGTGTACTGACAGGGTTGAACACTGAAGCTTTCTTT
- | - | TRBJ1-1 | 15 | TRBV9 | CASSARGGSRTEAFF | TGTGCCAGCAGCGCGAGGGGAGGGAGTCGCACTGAAGCTTTCTTT
TRBD2 | - | TRBJ2-4 | 16 | TRBV11-3 | CASSSTGTTAKNIQYF | TGTGCCAGCAGCTCAACTGGGACTACAGCCAAAAACATTCAGTACTTC
- | - | TRBJ1-3 | 13 | TRBV7-2 | CASSLGQQNTIYF | TGTGCCAGCAGCTTAGGACAGCAAAACACCATATATTTT
TRBD1 | few | TRBJ1-2 | 14 | TRBV5-4 | CASSLARGMDGYTF | TGTGCCAGCAGCTTAGCCAGGGGGATGGATGGCTACACCTTC
- | - | TRBJ2-1 | 14 | TRBV11-2 | CASSSPDSPNEQFF | TGTGCCAGCAGTTCTCCTGATTCCCCAAACGAGCAGTTCTTC
TRBD2 | few | TRBJ2-1 | 15 | TRBV7-9 | CASSLVSGRIGEQFF | TGTGCCAGCAGCTTAGTGAGCGGGAGAATAGGTGAGCAGTTCTTC
- | - | TRBJ1-1 | 15 | TRBV6-1 | CASSEGIAGQTEAFF | TGTGCCAGCAGTGAAGGTATCGCGGGGCAGACTGAAGCTTTCTTT
- | - | TRBJ2-5 | 15 | TRBV27 | CASSFGGVTPETQYF | TGTGCCAGCAGTTTTGGGGGAGTTACGCCCGAGACCCAGTACTTC
TRBD1 | - | TRBJ2-3 | 15 | TRBV11-2 | CASSLLTGYTDTQYF | TGTGCCAGCAGCCTATTGACAGGGTACACAGATACGCAGTATTTT
TRBD1 | - | TRBJ2-2 | 16 | TRBV7-9 | CASSLDRGWNTGELFF | TGTGCCAGCAGCTTGGACAGGGGATGGAACACCGGGGAGCTGTTTTTT
TRBD2 | once | TRBJ2-1 | 15 | TRBV6-4 | CASSEGSGRSYEQFF | TGTGCCAGCAGTGAGGGTAGCGGGAGGAGCTATGAGCAGTTCTTC
- | once | TRBJ1-2 | 15 | TRBV11-2 | CASSPQIVQGYGYTF | TGTGCCAGCAGCCCCCAAATTGTTCAGGGCTATGGCTACACCTTC
- | - | TRBJ1-1 | 15 | TRBV18 | CASSPPGRMNTEAFF | TGTGCCAGCTCACCACCGGGCAGAATGAACACTGAAGCTTTCTTT
TRBD1 | - | TRBJ2-3 | 17 | TRBV18 | CASSPTPTGCSTDTQYF | TGTGCCAGCTCACCCACTCCGACAGGGTGTAGCACAGATACGCAGTATTTT
- | - | TRBJ1-4 | 14 | TRBV9 | CASSVAGGHEKLFF | TGTGCCAGCAGCGTAGCGGGCGGCCATGAAAAACTGTTTTTT
TRBD1 | - | TRBJ2-1 | 15 | TRBV9 | CASSEDSGTGGEQFF | TGTGCCAGCAGCGAAGACTCCGGGACAGGGGGTGAGCAGTTCTTC
- | few | TRBJ1-2 | 13 | TRBV27 | CASSLGQGNGYTF | TGTGCCAGCTCTCTTGGCCAAGGGAATGGCTACACCTTC
- | - | TRBJ1-2 | 13 | TRBV7-9 | CASSNTGFDGYTF | TGTGCCAGCAGCAATACAGGGTTCGATGGCTACACCTTC
- | - | TRBJ1-1 | 15 | TRBV6-5 | CASRFNLDRNTEAFF | TGTGCCAGCAGATTTAACTTGGACAGGAACACTGAAGCTTTCTTT
- | - | TRBJ1-1 | 14 | TRBV6-6 | CASSQPGDRGKAFF | TGTGCCAGCAGTCAACCGGGGGACCGAGGGAAAGCTTTCTTT
TRBD2 | - | TRBJ2-7 | 15 | TRBV4-3 | CASSQVPSGSYEQYF | TGCGCCAGCAGCCAAGTTCCAAGCGGGAGCTACGAGCAGTACTTC
TRBD2 | - | TRBJ2-7 | 13 | TRBV6-5 | CASRRGGDNEQYF | TGTGCCAGCAGACGGGGGGGTGACAACGAGCAGTACTTC
TRBD2 | - | TRBJ2-3 | 17 | TRBV4-2 | CASSQDPAGGLTDTQYF | TGTGCCAGCAGCCAAGATCCAGCGGGAGGCCTCACAGATACGCAGTATTTT
TRBD2 | - | TRBJ2-1 | 17 | TRBV4-1 | CASSQDPFSSGHNEQFF | TGCGCCAGCAGCCAAGATCCGTTTTCTAGCGGGCACAATGAGCAGTTCTTC
TRBD1 | - | TRBJ2-1 | 15 | TRBV6-1 | CASKLDRRSYNEQFF | TGTGCCAGCAAGCTGGACAGGCGAAGCTACAATGAGCAGTTCTTC
- | - | TRBJ1-1 | 14 | TRBV2 | CASSTTGINTEAFF | TGTGCCAGCAGTACCACAGGGATTAACACTGAAGCTTTCTTT